Listed here are 4 T cell receptor beta chains from one sample, sequenced in a study of shared clonotypes between healthy human individuals. Profiled with immunoSEQ multiplex PCR; TCRdb holds only in-frame clones, not every one. The sample holds about 2.3 million clones, under 95% seen once. The sequencing input was naive CD4+ T cells from PBMCs. The subset: CD45RA+ positively selected. These receptors all come from a man aged 18-30 years in good health. Some clones in this sample may be carry-over from other donors' samples.

This clone was seen a few times. This chain connects TRBV2 to TRBJ1-1; weak D call: TRBD1 (5 bases). CDR1 is SNHLY, CDR2 FYNNEI, per germline. CDR3 length: 14 residues. With 8 bases removed from V and 0 bases from J, the gap between germline ends came to 13 bases. The CDR3 region is CASGGRVLNTEAFF. For the CDR3, the DNA is TGTGCCAGCGGGGGGAGGGTGCTGAACACTGAAGCTTTCTTT.

The chain carries TRBV7-9 and TRBJ1-1; D ambiguous. The CDR3 sequence is 13 residues long. The germline CDR1 and CDR2 sequences are SEHNR and FQNEAQ (reference sequence). V lost 4 bases and J lost 6, with 12 bases in between. DNA for the CDR3: TGTGCCAGCAGCTCCCGGGGTGTTCCTGAAGCTTTCTTT. Its protein is CASSSRGVPEAFF.

The chain links TRBV4-3 to TRBJ2-7; 7 bases are a match to TRBD1. V trimming: 0 bases; J trimming: 2 bases; junction bases outside the gene matches: 7. CDR1 is LGHNA, CDR2 YSLEER, per germline. The CDR3 length is 16 residues. CDR3 sequence (DNA): TGCGCCAGCAGCCAAGATTTCGGGACAGCAACCTACGAGCAGTACTTC. Its translation is CASSQDFGTATYEQYF.

The V and J genes are TRBV28 and TRBJ1-2; TRBD1 aligns across 9 bases. The CDR3 spans 14 residues. J gave up 5 bases and V 5 bases, and 6 bases lay outside the gene matches. The germline V gene has CDR1 MDHEN and CDR2 SYDVKM. The CDR3 protein is CASSETGGIYGYTF. The CDR3 DNA reads TGTGCCAGCAGTGAAACAGGGGGCATATATGGCTACACCTTC.